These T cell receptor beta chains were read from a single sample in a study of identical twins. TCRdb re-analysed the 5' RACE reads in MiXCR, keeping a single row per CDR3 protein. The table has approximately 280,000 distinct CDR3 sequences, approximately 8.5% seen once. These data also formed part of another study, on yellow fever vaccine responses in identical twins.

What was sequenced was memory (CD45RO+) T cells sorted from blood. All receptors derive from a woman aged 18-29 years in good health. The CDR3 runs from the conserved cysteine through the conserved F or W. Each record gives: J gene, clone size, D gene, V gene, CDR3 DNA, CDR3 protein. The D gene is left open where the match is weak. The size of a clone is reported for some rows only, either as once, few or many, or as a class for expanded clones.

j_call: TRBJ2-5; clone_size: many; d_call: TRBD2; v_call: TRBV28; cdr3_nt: TGTGCCAGCAGTGTGGCCGGGACTAGTGGGTCGGTGGAGACCCAGTACTTC; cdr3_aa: CASSVAGTSGSVETQYF
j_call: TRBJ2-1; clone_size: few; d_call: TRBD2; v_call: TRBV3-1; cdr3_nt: TGTGCCAGCAGCCAAGAAAAACTCGCCGGGACTAGCTACAATGAGCAGTTCTTC; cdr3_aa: CASSQEKLAGTSYNEQFF
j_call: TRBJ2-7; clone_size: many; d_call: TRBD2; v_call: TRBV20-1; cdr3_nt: TGCAGTGCACGGAGACTAGCTTCGGAGCAGTACTTC; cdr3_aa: CSARRLASEQYF
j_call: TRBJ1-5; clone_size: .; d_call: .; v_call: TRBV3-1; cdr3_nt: TGTGCCAGCAGCCAAGAAAAGGGCAGCCAGCCCCAGCATTTT; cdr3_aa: CASSQEKGSQPQHF
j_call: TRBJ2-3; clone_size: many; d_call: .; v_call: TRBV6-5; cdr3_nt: TGTGCCAGCAGTTACTCCTACACAGATACGCAGTATTTT; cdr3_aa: CASSYSYTDTQYF
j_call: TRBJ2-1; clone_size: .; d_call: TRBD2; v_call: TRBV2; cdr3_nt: TGTGCCAGCATGTTTAGCGGGTCCACTAGCCAGAATGAGCAGTTCTTC; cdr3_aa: CASMFSGSTSQNEQFF
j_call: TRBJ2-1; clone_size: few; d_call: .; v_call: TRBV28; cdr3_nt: TGTGCCAGCAGACAAGGACCACCCTACAATGAGCAGTTCTTC; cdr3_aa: CASRQGPPYNEQFF
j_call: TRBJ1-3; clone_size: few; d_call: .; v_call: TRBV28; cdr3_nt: TGTGCCAGCGGGGGGGGGTCAAACACCATATATTTT; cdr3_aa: CASGGGSNTIYF
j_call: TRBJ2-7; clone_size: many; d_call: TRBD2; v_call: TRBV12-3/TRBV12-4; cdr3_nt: TGTGCCAGCTCGCCCCCAGCGGGAATCTACGAGCAGTACTTC; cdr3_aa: CASSPPAGIYEQYF
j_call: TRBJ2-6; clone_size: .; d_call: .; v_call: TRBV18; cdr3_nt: TGTGCCAGCTCACCAATGGGAATCTCTGGGGCCAACGTCCTGACTTTC; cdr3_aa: CASSPMGISGANVLTF
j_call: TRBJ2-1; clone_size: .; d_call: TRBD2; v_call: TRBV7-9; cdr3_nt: TGTGCCAGCAGCCAAAGCGGGAGATCCTACAATGAGCAGTTCTTC; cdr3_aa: CASSQSGRSYNEQFF
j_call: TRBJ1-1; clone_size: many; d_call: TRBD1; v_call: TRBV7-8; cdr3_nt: TGTGCCAGCAGCTCTACCGGGACAGTAAGGTCGAGGGCTTTCTTT; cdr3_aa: CASSSTGTVRSRAFF
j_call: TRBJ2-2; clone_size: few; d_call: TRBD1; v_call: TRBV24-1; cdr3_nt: TGTGCCACCAGTGACCCGGGACAGGCGATCGGGGAGCTGTTTTTT; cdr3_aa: CATSDPGQAIGELFF
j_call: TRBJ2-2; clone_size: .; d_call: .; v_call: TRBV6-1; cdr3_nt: TGTGCCAGCAACCGATCTAAGCGGACTTCTGGCACCGGGGAGCTGTTTTTT; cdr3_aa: CASNRSKRTSGTGELFF
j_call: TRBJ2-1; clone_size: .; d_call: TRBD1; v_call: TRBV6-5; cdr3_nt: TGTGCCAGCAGTTACTCACACAGGGGGAATGAGCAGTTCTTC; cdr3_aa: CASSYSHRGNEQFF
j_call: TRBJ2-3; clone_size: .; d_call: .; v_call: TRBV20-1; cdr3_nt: TGCAGCGCTAGCGTTTTGCGCACAGATACGCAGTATTTT; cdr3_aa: CSASVLRTDTQYF
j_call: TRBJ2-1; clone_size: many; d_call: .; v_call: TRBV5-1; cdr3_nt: TGCGCCAGCAGCCTTGGGACGGCCTTCAATGAGCAGTTCTTC; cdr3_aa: CASSLGTAFNEQFF
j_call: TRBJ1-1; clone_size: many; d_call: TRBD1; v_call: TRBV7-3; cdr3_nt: TGTGCCAGCAGCTTGGGACAGGGAAGTACTGAAGCTTTCTTT; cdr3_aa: CASSLGQGSTEAFF
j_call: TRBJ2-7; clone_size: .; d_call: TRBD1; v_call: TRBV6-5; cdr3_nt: TGTGCCAGCAGTTTACAACACCGCCAGGACAGGGACTACGAGCAGTACTTC; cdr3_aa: CASSLQHRQDRDYEQYF
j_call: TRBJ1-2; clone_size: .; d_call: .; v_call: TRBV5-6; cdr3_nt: TGTGCCAGCAGCCGTACTATTTATGGCTACACCTTC; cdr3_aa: CASSRTIYGYTF
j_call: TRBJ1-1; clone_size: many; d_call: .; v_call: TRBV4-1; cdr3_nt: TGCGCCAGCAGCCAAGATAGGGCAGTCCAGGGCACTGAAGCTTTCTTT; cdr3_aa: CASSQDRAVQGTEAFF
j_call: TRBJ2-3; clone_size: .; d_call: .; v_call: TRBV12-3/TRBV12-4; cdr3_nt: TGTGCCAGCAGTTTCAAGGTTACGCAGTATTTT; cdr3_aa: CASSFKVTQYF